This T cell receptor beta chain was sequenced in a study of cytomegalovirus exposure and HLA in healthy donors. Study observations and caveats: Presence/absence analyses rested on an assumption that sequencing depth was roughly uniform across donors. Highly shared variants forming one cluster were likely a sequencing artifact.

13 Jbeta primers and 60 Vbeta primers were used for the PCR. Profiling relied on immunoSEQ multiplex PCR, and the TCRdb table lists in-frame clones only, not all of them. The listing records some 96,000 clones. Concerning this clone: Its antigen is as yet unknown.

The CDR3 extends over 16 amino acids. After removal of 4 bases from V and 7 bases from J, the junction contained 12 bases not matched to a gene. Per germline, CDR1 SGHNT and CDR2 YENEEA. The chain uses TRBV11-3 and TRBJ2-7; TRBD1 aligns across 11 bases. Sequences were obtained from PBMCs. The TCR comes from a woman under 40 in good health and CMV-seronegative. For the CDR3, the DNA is TGTGCCAGCAGCTCCGGGACAGGGGGTACCCTGGAAGAGCAGTACTTC. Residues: CASSSGTGGTLEEQYF.